This T cell receptor beta chain is from a study of spatial heterogeneity in lung cancer (dated by TCRdb to about 2019). Concerning the study at large: Beta-chain transcripts were consistently detected in greater numbers than alpha-chain transcripts, which likely reflects a higher abundance of beta-chain transcripts. In non-small cell lung cancer, the study quantitatively compared TCR alpha and beta repertoires across several tumor regions, matched nontumor lung, and blood. At surgery, both alpha and beta chains were TCR-sequenced in 200 to 250 tumor regions, about 64 matched nontumor lung samples and around 50 PBMC samples. Nonsynonymous mutation counts, determined by whole-exome sequencing of tumor tissue, were related to TCR repertoire features. In the raw uncorrected reads, each unique combination of TCR and UMI appeared on average more than ten times.

From cysteine to phenylalanine, the CDR3 is 17 amino acids long. Solely the CDR3 DNA is kept, with 51 bases framed from the first base. V is cut back by 1 base and J by 0 bases, with 4 bases in the junction unmatched. CDR1 SGHTA and CDR2 FQGNSA are derived from the germline V gene. Library preparation was by 5' RACE. Sequencing took place on a NextSeq 500. The TCR library protocol attached a unique molecular identifier to each TCR cDNA molecule to allow correction of PCR and sequencing errors. The original pipeline was this. TCR identification, UMI-based error correction and CDR3 extraction were all carried out with Decombinator tools. Expanded TCRs were defined as those above a frequency of 2 per 1,000, corresponding to the top 1% of the tumor frequency distribution. Each repertoire was subsampled 100 times to 5,000 TCRs, after which Renyi diversity was computed with the R vegan package. CDR3 similarity networks were constructed using string-kernel similarity of amino acid triplets, with links drawn between CDR3s whose pairwise similarity was above 0.82. The public reads were reprocessed in TCRdb via fastp at Q25 and MiXCR, keeping in-frame beta chains. Every CDR3 protein is listed once, alongside the most common genes and DNA of its rows. Here the V and J calls rest on TCRdb's processing, not on the authors' analysis. Here the sample has about 15,000 distinct CDR3 sequences; just under 8% occur a single time. The ten largest account for roughly 32% of the sample.

The time point label, as the study defines it: sample taken at primary tumor resection. Without any cell sorting, TCR sequencing was performed on whole RNA extracted either from tumor and nontumor lung tissue or from cryopreserved PBMC samples. The donors were about 65 patients from the lung TRACERx cohort who had early-stage, untreated non-small cell lung cancer. Patients were selected for TCR sequencing only if sufficient RNA was available from at least two tumor regions. Beyond this particular receptor, the publication reports: Ubiquitous expanded tumor TCRs were detected in blood more often at tumor resection than at routine follow-up. Confirming at a functional level the hypothesis that regional TCRs recognize regional mutations was considered to require additional single-cell paired TCR alpha and beta sequencing.

The table lists this clonotype with many counts. Its antigen has not been determined. Base qualities are not provided; no much larger clone lies one nucleotide away. This receptor was identified in a female donor with early-stage non-small cell lung cancer. The sequencing here drew on PBMCs, taken at surgery. The rearranged chain carries TRBV7-2 and TRBJ2-2; 8 junctional bases match TRBD2. CDR3 protein: CASSLDPGLANTGELFF. DNA sequence: TGTGCCAGCAGCTTAGACCCGGGACTAGCGAACACCGGGGAGCTGTTTTTT.